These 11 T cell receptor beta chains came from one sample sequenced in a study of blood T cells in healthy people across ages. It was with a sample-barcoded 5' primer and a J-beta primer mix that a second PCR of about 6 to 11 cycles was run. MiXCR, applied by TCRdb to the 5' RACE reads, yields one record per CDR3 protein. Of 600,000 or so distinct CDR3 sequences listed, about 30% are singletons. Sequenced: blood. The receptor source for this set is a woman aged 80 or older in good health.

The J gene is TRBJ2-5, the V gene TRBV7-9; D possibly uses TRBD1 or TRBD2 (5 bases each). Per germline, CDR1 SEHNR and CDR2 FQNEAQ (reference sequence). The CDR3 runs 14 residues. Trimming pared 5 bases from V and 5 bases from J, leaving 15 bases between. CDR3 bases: TGTGCCAGCAGCCCACCCGAAGGGGACGAGACCCAGTACTTC. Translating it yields CASSPPEGDETQYF.

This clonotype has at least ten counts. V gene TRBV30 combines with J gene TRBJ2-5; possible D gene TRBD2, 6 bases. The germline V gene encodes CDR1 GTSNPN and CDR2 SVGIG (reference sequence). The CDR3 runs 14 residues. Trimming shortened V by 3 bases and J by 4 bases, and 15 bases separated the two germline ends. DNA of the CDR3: TGTGCCTGGAGGGGGGACTTCTGGGGAGAGACCCAGTACTTC. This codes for CAWRGDFWGETQYF.

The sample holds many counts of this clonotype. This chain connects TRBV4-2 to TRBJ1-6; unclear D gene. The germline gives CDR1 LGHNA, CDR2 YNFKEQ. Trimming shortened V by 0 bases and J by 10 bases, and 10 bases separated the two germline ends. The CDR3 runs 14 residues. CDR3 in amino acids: CASSQDSTGSPLHF. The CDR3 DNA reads TGTGCCAGCAGCCAAGATTCTACGGGGTCACCCCTCCACTTT.

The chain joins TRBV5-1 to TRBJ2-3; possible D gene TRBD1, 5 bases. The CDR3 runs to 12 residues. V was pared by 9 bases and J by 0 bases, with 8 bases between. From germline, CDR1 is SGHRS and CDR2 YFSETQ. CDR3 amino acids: CATRDSTDTQYF. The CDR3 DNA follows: TGCGCCACCAGGGATAGCACAGATACGCAGTATTTT. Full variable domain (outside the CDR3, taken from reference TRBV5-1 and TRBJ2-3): KAGVTQTPRYLIKTRGQQVTLSCSPISGHRSVSWYQQTPGQGLQFLFEYFSETQRNKGNFPGRFSGRQFSNSRSEMNVSTLELGDSALYLCATRDSTDTQYFGPGTRLTVL.

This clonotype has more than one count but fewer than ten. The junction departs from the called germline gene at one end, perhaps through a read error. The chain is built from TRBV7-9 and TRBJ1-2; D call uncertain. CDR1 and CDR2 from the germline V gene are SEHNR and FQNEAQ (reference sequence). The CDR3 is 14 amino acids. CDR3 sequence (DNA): TGTGCCACCTTGGCACAGACCTTTAGCGATGGCTGCACCTTC. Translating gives CATLAQTFSDGCTF.

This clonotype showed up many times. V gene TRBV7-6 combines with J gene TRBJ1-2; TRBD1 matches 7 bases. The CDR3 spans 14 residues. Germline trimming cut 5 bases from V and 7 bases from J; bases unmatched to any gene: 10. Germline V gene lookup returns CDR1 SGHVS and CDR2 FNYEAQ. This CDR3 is CASSAEGAMGGYTF. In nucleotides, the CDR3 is TGTGCCAGCAGCGCCGAGGGGGCTATGGGTGGCTACACCTTC.

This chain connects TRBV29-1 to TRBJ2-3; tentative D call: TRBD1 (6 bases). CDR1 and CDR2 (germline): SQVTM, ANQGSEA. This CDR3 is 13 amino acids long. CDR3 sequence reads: CSVGQKIADTQYF. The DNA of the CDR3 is TGCAGTGTAGGACAGAAAATTGCGGATACGCAGTATTTT.

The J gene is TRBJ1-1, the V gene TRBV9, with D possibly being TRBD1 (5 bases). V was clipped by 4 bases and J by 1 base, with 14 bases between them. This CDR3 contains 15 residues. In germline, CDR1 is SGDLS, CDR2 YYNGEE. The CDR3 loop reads CASSPRAGKNTEAFF. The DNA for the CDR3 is TGTGCCAGCAGCCCCAGGGCAGGGAAGAACACTGAAGCTTTCTTT.

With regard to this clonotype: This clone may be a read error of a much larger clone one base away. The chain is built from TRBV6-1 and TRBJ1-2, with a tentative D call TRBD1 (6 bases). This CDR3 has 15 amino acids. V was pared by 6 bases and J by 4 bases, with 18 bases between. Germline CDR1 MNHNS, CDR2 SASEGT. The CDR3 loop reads CASRLRRGEVYGYTF. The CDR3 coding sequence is TGTGCCAGCAGGTTACGGAGGGGGGAGGTCTATGGCTACACCTTC.

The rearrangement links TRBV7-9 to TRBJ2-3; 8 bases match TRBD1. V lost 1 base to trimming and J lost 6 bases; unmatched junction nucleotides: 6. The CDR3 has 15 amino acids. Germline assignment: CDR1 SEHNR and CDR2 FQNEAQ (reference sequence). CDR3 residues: CASSLDGRGRDTQYF. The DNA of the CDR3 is TGTGCCAGCAGCTTAGATGGCAGGGGGCGGGATACGCAGTATTTT.

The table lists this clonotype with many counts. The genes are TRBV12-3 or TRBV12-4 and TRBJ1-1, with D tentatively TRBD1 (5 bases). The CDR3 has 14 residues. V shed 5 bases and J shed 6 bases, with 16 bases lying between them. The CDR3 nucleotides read TGTGCCAGCAGTGTCGACACGCGGGGGGCTGAAGCTTTCTTT. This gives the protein CASSVDTRGAEAFF.